Below, 5 T cell receptor beta chains from the same sample are listed, as sequenced in a study of T-cell reconstitution after alpha-beta-depleted transplantation in children (dated by TCRdb to about 2016). Libraries were constructed by PCR. TCRdb lists the instrument as Illumina HiSeq 2500. TCR library preparation used molecular barcoding, with unique molecular identifiers applied to normalize quantification of the TCRbeta repertoire. TCRdb redid the processing of the public reads, applying fastp at Q25 and MiXCR, and retained in-frame beta chains. Each CDR3 protein gets just one entry, which takes the most common genes and DNA from the rows behind it. The sample yields a few hundred thousand distinct CDR3 sequences; around 13% were counted once. About 6% of the sample comes from the top ten. The specimen comprised PBMCs from the stem cell graft donor, sampled from the stem cell graft. All receptors derive from a human donor who donated a stem cell graft to a child with combined immunodeficiency.

This clonotype has only a few counts. The chain has TRBV12-3 or TRBV12-4 and TRBJ2-5; 10 positions match TRBD1. The CDR3 extends over 16 amino acids. V was clipped by 4 bases and J by 4 bases; unmatched bases: 9. The CDR3 loop reads CASSSTAGTGVETQYF. Here the CDR3 DNA reads TGTGCCAGCAGTTCGACCGCCGGGACAGGGGTAGAGACCCAGTACTTC.

The chain employs TRBV6-1 and TRBJ2-1, with TRBD2 matching over 7 bases. CDR3 size: 16 residues. Losses at the gene ends were 6 bases for V and 0 bases for J; bases not matched to a gene: 8. Germline V gene sequence: CDR1 MNHNS, CDR2 SASEGT. The CDR3 region is CASSPTGTTSYNEQFF. As DNA, the CDR3 is TGTGCCAGCAGCCCTACCGGGACTACCTCCTACAATGAGCAGTTCTTC.

The chain combines TRBV7-9 with TRBJ2-4; D remains ambiguous. The CDR3 is made up of 15 amino acids. V was cut by 6 bases and J by 2 bases, with 14 bases left in between. Germline CDR1 SEHNR, CDR2 FQNEAQ (reference sequence). The CDR3 reads CASSRRISPKNIQYF. CDR3 nucleotides: TGTGCCAGCAGTCGCCGGATAAGTCCCAAAAACATTCAGTACTTC. The full variable domain, its missing parts supplied by reference TRBV7-9 and TRBJ2-4, is DTGVSQNPRHKITKRGQNVTFRCDPISEHNRLYWYRQTLGQGPEFLTYFQNEAQLEKSRLLSDRFSAERPKGSFSTLEIQRTEQGDSAMYLCASSRRISPKNIQYFGAGTRLSVL.

This clonotype came up many times. V usage is TRBV10-3 and J usage is TRBJ2-3, with 8 bases aligning to TRBD2. The CDR3 sequence is 17 residues long. V lost 0 bases to trimming and J lost 3 bases; unmatched junction nucleotides: 8. CDR1 and CDR2 from the germline V gene are ENHRY and SYGVKD. The CDR3: CAISESKERGMTDTQYF. As DNA, the CDR3 is TGTGCCATCAGTGAGTCGAAGGAGCGGGGGATGACAGATACGCAGTATTTT.

This clonotype has at least ten counts. V gene TRBV12-3 or TRBV12-4 combines with J gene TRBJ1-6; D is unclear. CDR3 length: 15 residues. The ends were cut back, 5 bases at V and 0 bases at J, with 8 bases in the middle. CDR3 coding DNA: TGTGCCAGCAGTCCCGGGAGCTCCTATAATTCACCCCTCCACTTT. Translation gives CASSPGSSYNSPLHF.